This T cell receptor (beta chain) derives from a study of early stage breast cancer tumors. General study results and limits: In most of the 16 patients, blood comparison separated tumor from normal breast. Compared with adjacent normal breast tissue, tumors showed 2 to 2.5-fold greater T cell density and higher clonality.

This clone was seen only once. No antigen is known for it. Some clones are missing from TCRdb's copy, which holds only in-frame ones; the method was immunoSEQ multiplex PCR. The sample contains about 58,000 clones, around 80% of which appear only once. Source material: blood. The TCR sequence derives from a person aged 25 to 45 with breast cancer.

CDR3 residues: CASSRDRGRDYGYTF. Written as DNA, the CDR3 is TGTGCCAGCAGCCGGGACAGGGGGCGAGACTATGGCTACACCTTC. This chain links TRBV6-5 with TRBJ1-2; 12 bases are a match to TRBD1. Trimming took 6 bases from V and 3 from J; bases not matched to a gene: 5. Germline CDR1 and CDR2: MNHEY and SVGAGI. This CDR3 spans 15 amino acids.